A selection of T cell receptor beta chains follows, all from one sample in a study of T cell responses to AZD1222 COVID-19 vaccine. Clones were sequenced by immunoSEQ multiplex PCR, and TCRdb holds only the in-frame ones, with some missing. This sample has around 110,000 clones, with 93% found just once. The material sequenced was peripheral blood, taken on day 0 of AZD1222 vaccination. The receptors stem from an adult in good health. CDR3s include the opening cysteine and the closing phenylalanine or tryptophan. The D gene is left open where the match is weak. Some rows have no size entry. The others give once, few or many, or a class for an expanded clone.

size: -
D: -
V: TRBV7-2
J: TRBJ1-5
DNA: TGTGCCAGCAGCTTATCCCCTCAGGGTGGTCAGCCCCAGCATTTT
CDR3: CASSLSPQGGQPQHF

size: -
D: -
V: TRBV27
J: TRBJ2-7
DNA: TGTGCCAGCAGTTTACGGGCAACCTACGAGCAGTACTTC
CDR3: CASSLRATYEQYF

size: -
D: -
V: TRBV18
J: TRBJ2-3
DNA: TGTGCCAGCTCACCACTGCGGGACACCTCTAGCACAGATACGCAGTATTTT
CDR3: CASSPLRDTSSTDTQYF

size: -
D: -
V: TRBV28
J: TRBJ1-5
DNA: TGTGCCACCCAACTAGAAACGGGGCAGCCCCAGCATTTT
CDR3: CATQLETGQPQHF

size: -
D: -
V: TRBV7-2
J: TRBJ1-5
DNA: TGTGCCAGCAGCTTAGTTGTCCTGGGCAATCAGCCCCAGCATTTT
CDR3: CASSLVVLGNQPQHF

size: -
D: TRBD1
V: TRBV30
J: TRBJ1-2
DNA: TGTGCCTGGAGTGTAAACCCCCACAGGGGCGGAAATGGCTACACCTTC
CDR3: CAWSVNPHRGGNGYTF

size: -
D: -
V: TRBV9
J: TRBJ2-7
DNA: TGTGCCAGCAGCAGAGAGGGCGAATCCTACGAGCAGTACTTC
CDR3: CASSREGESYEQYF

size: -
D: -
V: TRBV28
J: TRBJ2-3
DNA: TGTGCCAGCAGTTTATCTCTATTGGGAGATACGCAGTATTTT
CDR3: CASSLSLLGDTQYF

size: -
D: -
V: TRBV9
J: TRBJ1-1
DNA: TGTGCCAGCAGCGTAGGAGTGAGTGGGTATTGGGCAAACACTGAAGCTTTCTTT
CDR3: CASSVGVSGYWANTEAFF

size: once
D: TRBD1
V: TRBV28
J: TRBJ1-5
DNA: TGTGCCAGCAGGGGGGACAGTGACAATCAGCCCCAGCATTTT
CDR3: CASRGDSDNQPQHF

size: once
D: -
V: TRBV5-6
J: TRBJ2-1
DNA: TGTGCCAGCAGCTCAAGGTTCAATGAGCAGTTCTTC
CDR3: CASSSRFNEQFF

size: -
D: -
V: TRBV28
J: TRBJ1-1
DNA: TGTGCCAGCACTCCACCAGCGTCTCACTATTTGAACACTGAAGCTTTCTTT
CDR3: CASTPPASHYLNTEAFF

size: -
D: -
V: TRBV19
J: TRBJ2-2
DNA: TGTGCCAGTAGTCCCCACCTAGGGCCCTTCCCCGGGGAGCTGTTTTTT
CDR3: CASSPHLGPFPGELFF

size: -
D: TRBD2
V: TRBV28
J: TRBJ2-7
DNA: TGTGCCAGCAGTCTCCTCGGGGGGGGCGTCTACGAGCAGTACTTC
CDR3: CASSLLGGGVYEQYF

size: few
D: -
V: TRBV5-4
J: TRBJ2-7
DNA: TGTGCCAGCAGCTCCAGGTTCAACGAGCAGTACTTC
CDR3: CASSSRFNEQYF

size: -
D: -
V: TRBV6-5
J: TRBJ2-7
DNA: TGTGCCAGCAGTCCAGCCAACCGCTACGAGCAGTACTTC
CDR3: CASSPANRYEQYF

size: -
D: -
V: TRBV6-5
J: TRBJ2-5
DNA: TGTGCCAGCAGTCCCACGGGGGCCGCCGAGACCCAGTACTTC
CDR3: CASSPTGAAETQYF

size: -
D: -
V: TRBV5-8
J: TRBJ1-2
DNA: TGTGCCAGCAGCCGGACAGTGGATGGCTACACCTTC
CDR3: CASSRTVDGYTF

size: -
D: TRBD2
V: TRBV6-5
J: TRBJ2-1
DNA: TGTGCCAGCAGGGGACTAGGAAGCTCCTACAATGAGCAGTTCTTC
CDR3: CASRGLGSSYNEQFF

size: -
D: -
V: TRBV30
J: TRBJ1-6
DNA: TGTGCCTGGAGTCTGTCAAGGAGCAATTCACCCCTCCACTTT
CDR3: CAWSLSRSNSPLHF